The sequence of this TCR beta chain was determined in a study of T cell repertoires in cytomegalovirus infection. Study as a whole: CMV infection plus the matching HLA type was flagged by public TCR beta signatures. General study points: There were HLA-C-restricted CMV-specific TCR beta clonotypes dominating the ex vivo response.

This clonotype has more than one count but fewer than ten. Its specificity is not known. One entry per CDR3 protein results from TCRdb running MiXCR on the reads. The sample holds about 51,000 distinct CDR3 sequences, over 15% seen once. Per germline, CDR1 SGHVT and CDR2 SQSDAQ. The CDR3 is made up of 13 amino acids. The V and J ends lost 7 bases and 3 bases respectively, with 13 bases between them. Material: CD8+ T cells from cultured PBMCs, obtained from culture after CMV antigen stimulation. The clonotype was recovered from a human donor in good health (CMV status not recorded). Some clones in this sample may be carry-over from other donors' samples. The rearrangement links TRBV7-4 to TRBJ2-7; no clear D gene. The CDR3 loop reads CASTLGYNYEQYF. DNA of the CDR3: TGTGCCAGCACCCTAGGGTACAACTACGAGCAGTACTTC.